A selection of T cell receptor beta chains follows, all from one sample in a study of T cells in pancreatic ductal adenocarcinoma. The protocol was immunoSEQ multiplex PCR, while the TCRdb copy is restricted to in-frame clones and leaves out a portion. In the table there are tens of thousands of clones, about 92% of which are singletons. Sequencing used PBMCs. The receptors originated from a human donor with pancreatic ductal adenocarcinoma. Both conserved end residues are part of each CDR3. Each record gives: V gene, J gene, CDR3 protein.

v_gene: TRBV28; j_gene: TRBJ1-5; CDR3aa: CASSLWSWGGNQPQHF
v_gene: TRBV6-5; j_gene: TRBJ1-1; CDR3aa: CASSTGRTEAFF
v_gene: TRBV5-3; j_gene: TRBJ1-4; CDR3aa: CARSLGATNEKLFF
v_gene: TRBV5-8; j_gene: TRBJ2-7; CDR3aa: CASSPGTSGSRSEQYF
v_gene: TRBV28; j_gene: TRBJ1-2; CDR3aa: CASSFQDRVMYGYTF
v_gene: TRBV6-5; j_gene: TRBJ2-3; CDR3aa: CASSTEDTQYF
v_gene: TRBV28; j_gene: TRBJ2-3; CDR3aa: CASSFFLPSPVDRREPSTDTQYF
v_gene: TRBV7-6; j_gene: TRBJ2-2; CDR3aa: CASSLSSDRGDTGELFF
v_gene: TRBV7-2; j_gene: TRBJ1-2; CDR3aa: CASSDIGPYPYHTF
v_gene: TRBV6-5; j_gene: TRBJ1-5; CDR3aa: CASRGQGGSQPQHF
v_gene: TRBV5-1; j_gene: TRBJ2-1; CDR3aa: CASSLGQSYNEQFF
v_gene: TRBV6-5; j_gene: TRBJ1-6; CDR3aa: CASADRDNSPLHF
v_gene: TRBV27; j_gene: TRBJ1-1; CDR3aa: CASSPLPPTLNTEAFF
v_gene: TRBV6-6; j_gene: TRBJ1-5; CDR3aa: CASNDRGPYSNQPQHF
v_gene: TRBV7-2; j_gene: TRBJ2-7; CDR3aa: CASSFLGTARYEQYF
v_gene: TRBV15; j_gene: TRBJ2-4; CDR3aa: CATSRVFQGADIQYF
v_gene: TRBV5-1; j_gene: TRBJ1-5; CDR3aa: CASSYGTGRDQPQHF
v_gene: TRBV9; j_gene: TRBJ1-2; CDR3aa: CASSVDGGFRGYTF
v_gene: TRBV18; j_gene: TRBJ2-3; CDR3aa: CASSPGQLQTFHTQYF
v_gene: TRBV5-6; j_gene: TRBJ2-7; CDR3aa: CASSTTRTEQYF
v_gene: TRBV10-3; j_gene: TRBJ2-3; CDR3aa: CAISEGLAGAPDTQYF
v_gene: TRBV27; j_gene: TRBJ2-7; CDR3aa: CASSLGTQGSYEQYF
v_gene: TRBV18; j_gene: TRBJ1-2; CDR3aa: CASSLLEDSPYGYTF
v_gene: TRBV5-6; j_gene: TRBJ1-1; CDR3aa: CASSLLGQPPSNTEAFF
v_gene: TRBV2; j_gene: TRBJ2-7; CDR3aa: CASWTGGPSIEQYF
v_gene: TRBV19; j_gene: TRBJ2-4; CDR3aa: CASSILLRTGGPGKNIQYF
v_gene: TRBV27; j_gene: TRBJ1-1; CDR3aa: CASSLLGGRAFF
v_gene: TRBV6-1; j_gene: TRBJ2-2; CDR3aa: CASRDISNTGELFF
v_gene: TRBV11-2; j_gene: TRBJ2-1; CDR3aa: CASSHRRGRGYNEQFF
v_gene: TRBV7-3; j_gene: TRBJ1-2; CDR3aa: CASSYGDGTYGYTF
v_gene: TRBV19; j_gene: TRBJ2-1; CDR3aa: CASSIFGGRRTYNEQFF
v_gene: TRBV7-6; j_gene: TRBJ2-7; CDR3aa: CASSLRSASLYEQYF
v_gene: TRBV7-9; j_gene: TRBJ2-3; CDR3aa: CASSSGGGGGGTQYF
v_gene: TRBV28; j_gene: TRBJ1-3; CDR3aa: CASSFPGISGNTIYF
v_gene: TRBV6-5; j_gene: TRBJ2-1; CDR3aa: CASSYGYEQFF
v_gene: TRBV7-2; j_gene: TRBJ2-5; CDR3aa: CASSSGLAGAHGETQYF
v_gene: TRBV4-2; j_gene: TRBJ1-4; CDR3aa: CASSLGREEKLFF
v_gene: TRBV7-2; j_gene: TRBJ1-1; CDR3aa: CASSPRQGLNTEAFF
v_gene: TRBV28; j_gene: TRBJ2-7; CDR3aa: CASHHRGSQGRAPYEQYF
v_gene: TRBV7-9; j_gene: TRBJ1-2; CDR3aa: CASSLGGTGNPYGYTF
v_gene: TRBV29-1; j_gene: TRBJ2-2; CDR3aa: CSAGQANTGELFF
v_gene: TRBV5-1; j_gene: TRBJ1-4; CDR3aa: CASSFSLTGGVEKLFF
v_gene: TRBV11-3; j_gene: TRBJ2-1; CDR3aa: CASSRTSGRDLGEQFF
v_gene: TRBV5-1; j_gene: TRBJ2-3; CDR3aa: CASSATGDTQYF
v_gene: TRBV6-5; j_gene: TRBJ1-5; CDR3aa: CASSYPSNQPQHF
v_gene: TRBV11-2; j_gene: TRBJ2-2; CDR3aa: CASSFMSGMAGGELFF
v_gene: TRBV7-8; j_gene: TRBJ1-2; CDR3aa: CASSLVTRGGYTF
v_gene: TRBV5-1; j_gene: TRBJ2-5; CDR3aa: CASSSQQGGETQYF
v_gene: TRBV7-8; j_gene: TRBJ2-7; CDR3aa: CASSFRDRGDYEQYF
v_gene: TRBV30; j_gene: TRBJ1-3; CDR3aa: CAWNRAGSGNTIYF
v_gene: TRBV5-8; j_gene: TRBJ2-5; CDR3aa: CASSKTTQYQETQYF
v_gene: TRBV7-9; j_gene: TRBJ1-2; CDR3aa: CASSLAGTGNGYTF
v_gene: TRBV5-1; j_gene: TRBJ2-7; CDR3aa: CASSSSKPYEQYF
v_gene: TRBV5-4; j_gene: TRBJ1-6; CDR3aa: CASSLDRGLSPLHF
v_gene: TRBV19; j_gene: TRBJ2-1; CDR3aa: CASSMIQAGGRGNEQFF